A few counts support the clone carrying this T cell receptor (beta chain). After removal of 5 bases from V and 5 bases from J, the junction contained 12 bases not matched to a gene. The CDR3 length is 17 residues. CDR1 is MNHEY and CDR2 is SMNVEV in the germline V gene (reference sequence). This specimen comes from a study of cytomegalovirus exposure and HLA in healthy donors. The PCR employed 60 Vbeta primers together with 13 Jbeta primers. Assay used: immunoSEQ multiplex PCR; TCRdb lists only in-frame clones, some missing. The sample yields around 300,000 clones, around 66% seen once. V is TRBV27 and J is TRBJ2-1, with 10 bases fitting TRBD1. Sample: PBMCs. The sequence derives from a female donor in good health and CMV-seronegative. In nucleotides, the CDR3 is TGTGCCAGCAGTCCTTTACTGACGGGACAGGGGAACAATGAGCAGTTCTTC. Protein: CASSPLLTGQGNNEQFF.